This entry concerns a single TCR beta chain. The antigen is not known. One end of the junction varies from germline; a read error may be responsible. The data were obtained in a study of T cell repertoires in cytomegalovirus infection. The study's findings and limits: There were carriers of CMV plus the relevant HLA, and cumulative public TCR beta family frequency identified them.

The V gene's germline CDR1 is SGHVS and CDR2 FNYEAQ. The CDR3 has 13 residues. From the reads, TCRdb called clonotypes with MiXCR, one entry per CDR3 protein. The data hold 80,000 to 90,000 distinct CDR3 sequences, with 40% to 50% observed a single time. This TCR was recovered from a human donor in good health (CMV status not recorded). Some clones in this sample may be carry-over from other donors' samples. The chain is built from TRBV7-6 and TRBJ2-7, with no clear D. The specimen was CD8+ T cells from cultured PBMCs, collected from culture after CMV antigen stimulation. The CDR3 region is CASSRAKHYEPYF. CDR3 nucleotide sequence: TGTGCCAGCAGCAGAGCGAAACACTACGAGCCGTACTTC.